This T cell receptor (beta chain) was sequenced for a study of cytomegalovirus exposure and HLA in healthy donors. Study summary: An analysis done earlier identified some 120 million unique TCR beta sequences from 190 million or so T cells. Findings of the study overall: In an earlier analysis, productive rearrangement rates for most beta V segments clustered near 87% or 30%.

In regard to this clone: What it recognizes is unknown.

In the PCR, 60 Vbeta and 13 Jbeta primers were used. Sequencing used immunoSEQ multiplex PCR; TCRdb keeps in-frame clones, though not all of them. The top ten clones hold over 5% of a sample with about 82,000 clones, approximately 74% of them seen once. The CDR3 is 16 amino acids. J gave up 5 bases and V 0 bases, and 5 bases lay outside the gene matches. Per germline, CDR1 LNHNV and CDR2 YYDKDF (reference sequence). The TCR was taken from a woman aged 50 to 65 in good health and CMV-seropositive. V gene TRBV15 combines with J gene TRBJ2-3; 10 bases are shared with TRBD2. Sequencing was carried out using PBMCs. CDR3 region: CATSREAGGYGDTQYF. CDR3 DNA sequence: TGTGCCACCAGCAGAGAAGCGGGAGGGTACGGAGATACGCAGTATTTT.